The following is a TCR beta chain sequence with its context. Its antigen is not identified. Vbeta (60) and Jbeta (13) primers were used in the PCR. Sequenced by immunoSEQ multiplex PCR; TCRdb stores in-frame clones only, minus some. The table shows about 130,000 clones, with approximately 80% occurring only once. This record belongs to a study of cytomegalovirus exposure and HLA in healthy donors. The study's findings and limits: A later analysis found that most CMV-associated TCR beta chains appeared HLA-restricted.

The CDR3 spans 17 residues. Germline CDR1 and CDR2: MDHEN and SYDVKM. V gave up 4 bases and J gave up 7 bases; unmatched junction bases: 13. The clonotype originates from a man in his late teens or twenties in good health and CMV-seronegative. Sequenced: PBMCs. The chain combines TRBV28 with TRBJ1-6; 7 nucleotides align to TRBD1. The CDR3 region has the DNA TGTGCCAGCAGTTCCCCTACTCGGACAGGTTTAAATTCACCCCTCCACTTT. This sequence encodes CASSSPTRTGLNSPLHF.